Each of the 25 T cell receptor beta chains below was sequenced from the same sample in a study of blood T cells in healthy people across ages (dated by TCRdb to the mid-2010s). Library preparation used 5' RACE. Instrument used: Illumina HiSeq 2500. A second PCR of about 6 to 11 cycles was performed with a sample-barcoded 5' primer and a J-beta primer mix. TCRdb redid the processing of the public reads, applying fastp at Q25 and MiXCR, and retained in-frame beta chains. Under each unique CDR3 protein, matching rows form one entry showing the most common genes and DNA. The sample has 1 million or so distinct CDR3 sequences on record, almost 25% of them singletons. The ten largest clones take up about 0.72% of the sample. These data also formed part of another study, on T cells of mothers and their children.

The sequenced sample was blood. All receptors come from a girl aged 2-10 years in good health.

CDR3: CASSFPGPSNEQFF. The CDR3 coding sequence is TGTGCCAGCAGTTTCCCGGGGCCCTCAAATGAGCAGTTCTTC. The chain uses TRBV12-3 or TRBV12-4 and TRBJ2-1; possibly TRBD1 or TRBD2 for D (5 bases each). The ends were cut back, 3 bases at V and 7 bases at J, with 13 bases in the middle. CDR3 size: 14 residues.

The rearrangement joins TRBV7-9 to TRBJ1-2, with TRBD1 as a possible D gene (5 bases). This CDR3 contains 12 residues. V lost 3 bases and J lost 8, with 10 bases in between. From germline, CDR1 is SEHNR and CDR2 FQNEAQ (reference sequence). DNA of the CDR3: TGTGCCAGCAGCTTGACAGTTAACGGCTACACCTTC. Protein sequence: CASSLTVNGYTF.

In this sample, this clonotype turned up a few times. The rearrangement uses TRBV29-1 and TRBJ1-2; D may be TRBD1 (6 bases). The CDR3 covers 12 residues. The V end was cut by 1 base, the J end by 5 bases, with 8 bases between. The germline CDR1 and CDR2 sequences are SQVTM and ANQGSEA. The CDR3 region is CSVEGTDYGYTF. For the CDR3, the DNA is TGCAGCGTTGAAGGGACAGATTATGGCTACACCTTC. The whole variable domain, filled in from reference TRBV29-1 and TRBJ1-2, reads SAVISQKPSRDICQRGTSLTIQCQVDSQVTMMFWYRQQPGQSLTLIATANQGSEATYESGFVIDKFPISRPNLTFSTLTVSNMSPEDSSIYLCSVEGTDYGYTFGSGTRLTVV.

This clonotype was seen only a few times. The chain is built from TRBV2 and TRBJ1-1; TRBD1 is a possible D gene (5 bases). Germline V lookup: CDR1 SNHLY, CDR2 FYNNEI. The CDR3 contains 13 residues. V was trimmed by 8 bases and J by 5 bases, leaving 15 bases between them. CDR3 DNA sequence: TGTGCCAGCGAAGGGACGGAGGATACTGAAGCTTTCTTT. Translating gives CASEGTEDTEAFF.

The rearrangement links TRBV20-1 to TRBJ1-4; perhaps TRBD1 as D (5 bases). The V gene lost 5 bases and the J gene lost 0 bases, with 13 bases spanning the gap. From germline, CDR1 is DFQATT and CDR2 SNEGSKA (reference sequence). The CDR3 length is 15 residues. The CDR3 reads CSAGGGTPTNEKLFF. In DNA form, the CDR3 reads TGCAGTGCTGGGGGTGGTACCCCAACTAATGAAAAACTGTTTTTT.

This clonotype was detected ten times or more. CDR3 nucleotide sequence: TGTGCCAGCAGTGACTTTTCTCCGGGACAGGACTATGGCTACACCTTC. Residues: CASSDFSPGQDYGYTF. This chain connects TRBV6-1 to TRBJ1-2; 8 positions match TRBD1. From germline, CDR1 is MNHNS and CDR2 SASEGT. The junction had 9 bases not matched to a gene; V was cut back by 3 bases and J by 3 bases. This CDR3 comprises 16 residues.

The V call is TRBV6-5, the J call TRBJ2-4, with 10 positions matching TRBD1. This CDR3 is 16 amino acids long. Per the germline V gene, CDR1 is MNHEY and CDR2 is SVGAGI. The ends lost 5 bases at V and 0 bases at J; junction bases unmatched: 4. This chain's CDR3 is CASSRGQGLAKNIQYF. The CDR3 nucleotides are TGTGCCAGCAGTCGGGGACAGGGGTTAGCCAAAAACATTCAGTACTTC.

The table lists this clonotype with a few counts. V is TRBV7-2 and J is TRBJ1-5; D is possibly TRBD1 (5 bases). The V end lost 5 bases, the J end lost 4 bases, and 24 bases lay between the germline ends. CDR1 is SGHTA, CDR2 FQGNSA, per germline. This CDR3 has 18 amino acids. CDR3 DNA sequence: TGTGCCAGCAGCCCTGGGAGGGGAGGGGTCGGAATGAATCAGCCCCAGCATTTT. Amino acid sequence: CASSPGRGGVGMNQPQHF.

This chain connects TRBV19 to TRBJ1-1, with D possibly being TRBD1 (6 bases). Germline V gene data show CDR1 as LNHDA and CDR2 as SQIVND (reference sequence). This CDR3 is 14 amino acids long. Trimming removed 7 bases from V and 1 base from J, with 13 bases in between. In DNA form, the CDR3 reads TGTGCCAGTAAAATAGTACAGGGGAACACTGAAGCTTTCTTT. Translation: CASKIVQGNTEAFF.

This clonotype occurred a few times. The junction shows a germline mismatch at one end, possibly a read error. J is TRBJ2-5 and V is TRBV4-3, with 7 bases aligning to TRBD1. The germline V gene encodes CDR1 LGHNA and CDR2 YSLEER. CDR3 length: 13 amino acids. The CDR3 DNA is TGCGCCAGCAGCCACGACGCGACAGGGACCCGGTACTTC. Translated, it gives CASSHDATGTRYF.

The CDR3 loop is CASSQEAREDSPLHF. CDR3 bases: TGTGCCAGCAGCCAAGAGGCCCGGGAGGATTCACCCCTCCACTTT. V usage is TRBV3-1 and J usage is TRBJ1-6, with D unresolved. Germline-derived CDR1 and CDR2 are LGHDT and YNNKEL (reference sequence). There are 15 residues in the CDR3. Trimming stripped 0 bases from V and 8 bases from J, with 11 bases between.

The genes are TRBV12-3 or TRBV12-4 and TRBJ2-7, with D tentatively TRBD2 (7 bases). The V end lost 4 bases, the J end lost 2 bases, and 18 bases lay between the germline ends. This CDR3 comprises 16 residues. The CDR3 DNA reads TGTGCCAGCAGTTGGGGGGGCAGCAAAGACCCCTACGAGCAGTACTTC. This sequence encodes CASSWGGSKDPYEQYF.

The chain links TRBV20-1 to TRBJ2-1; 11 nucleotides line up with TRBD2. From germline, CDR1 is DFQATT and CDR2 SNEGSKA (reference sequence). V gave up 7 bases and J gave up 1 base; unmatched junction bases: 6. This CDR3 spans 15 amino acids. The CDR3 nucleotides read TGCAGTGTCCAGACTAGCGGGGTTTCCTACAATGAGCAGTTCTTC. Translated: CSVQTSGVSYNEQFF.

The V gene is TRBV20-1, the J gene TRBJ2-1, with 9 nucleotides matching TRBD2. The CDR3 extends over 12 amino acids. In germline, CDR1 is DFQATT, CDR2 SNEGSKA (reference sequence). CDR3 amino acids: CSLAGAGNEQFF. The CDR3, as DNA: TGCAGCTTAGCGGGGGCCGGGAATGAGCAGTTCTTC.

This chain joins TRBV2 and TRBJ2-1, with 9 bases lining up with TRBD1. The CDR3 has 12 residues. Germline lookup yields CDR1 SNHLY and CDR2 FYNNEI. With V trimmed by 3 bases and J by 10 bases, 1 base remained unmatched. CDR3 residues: CASSETGGEQFF. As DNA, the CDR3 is TGTGCCAGCAGTGAGACAGGGGGAGAGCAGTTCTTC.

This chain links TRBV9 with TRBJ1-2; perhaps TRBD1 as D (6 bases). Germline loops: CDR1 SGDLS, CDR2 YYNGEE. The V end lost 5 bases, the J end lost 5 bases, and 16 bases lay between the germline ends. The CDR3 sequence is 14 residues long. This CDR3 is CASSPGQSLYGYTF. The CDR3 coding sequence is TGTGCCAGCAGTCCCGGACAGTCACTTTATGGCTACACCTTC.

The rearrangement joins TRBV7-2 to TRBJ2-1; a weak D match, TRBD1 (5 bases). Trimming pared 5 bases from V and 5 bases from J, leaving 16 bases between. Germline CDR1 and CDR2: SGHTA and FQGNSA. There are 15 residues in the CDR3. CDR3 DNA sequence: TGTGCCAGCAGCCGGCACCCAGGGTTGGACAATGAGCAGTTCTTC. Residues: CASSRHPGLDNEQFF.

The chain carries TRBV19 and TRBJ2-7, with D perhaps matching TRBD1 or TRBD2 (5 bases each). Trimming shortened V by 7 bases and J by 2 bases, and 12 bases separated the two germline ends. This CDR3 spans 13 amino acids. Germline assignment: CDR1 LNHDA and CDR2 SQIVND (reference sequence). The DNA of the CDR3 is TGTGCCAGTATGGGGGAACCAACCTACGAGCAGTACTTC. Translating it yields CASMGEPTYEQYF.

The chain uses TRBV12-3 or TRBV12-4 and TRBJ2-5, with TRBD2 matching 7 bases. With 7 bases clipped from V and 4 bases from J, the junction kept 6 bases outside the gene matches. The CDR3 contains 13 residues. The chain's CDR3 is CASTHGGTETQYF. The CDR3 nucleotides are TGTGCCAGCACCCACGGGGGGACAGAGACCCAGTACTTC.

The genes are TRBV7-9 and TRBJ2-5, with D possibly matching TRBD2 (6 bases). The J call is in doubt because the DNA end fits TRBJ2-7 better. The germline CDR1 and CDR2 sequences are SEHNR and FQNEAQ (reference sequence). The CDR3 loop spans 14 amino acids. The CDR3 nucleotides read TGTGCCAGCAGCTTTATCCACGGGGGCTACGAGCAGTACTTC. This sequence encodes CASSFIHGGYEQYF.

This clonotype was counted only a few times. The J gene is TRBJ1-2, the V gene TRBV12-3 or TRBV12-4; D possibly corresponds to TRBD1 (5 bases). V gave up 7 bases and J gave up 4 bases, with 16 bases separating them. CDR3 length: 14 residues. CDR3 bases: TGTGCCAGCATTGGGGACCTCGTCGGCTATGGCTACACCTTC. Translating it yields CASIGDLVGYGYTF.

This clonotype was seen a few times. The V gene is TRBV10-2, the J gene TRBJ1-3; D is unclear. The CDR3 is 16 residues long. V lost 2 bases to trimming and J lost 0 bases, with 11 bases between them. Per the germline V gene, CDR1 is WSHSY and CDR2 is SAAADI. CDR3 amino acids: CASSENGLFSGNTIYF. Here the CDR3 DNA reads TGCGCCAGCAGTGAGAATGGGCTATTCTCTGGAAACACCATATATTTT.

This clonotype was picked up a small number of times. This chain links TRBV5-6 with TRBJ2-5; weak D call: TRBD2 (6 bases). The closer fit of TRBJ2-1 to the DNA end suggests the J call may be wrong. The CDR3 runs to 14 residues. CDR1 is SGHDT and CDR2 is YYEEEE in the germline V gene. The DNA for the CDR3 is TGTGCCAGCAGCTCCGGTGTAGCGGTGAATGAGCAGTTCTTC. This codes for CASSSGVAVNEQFF.

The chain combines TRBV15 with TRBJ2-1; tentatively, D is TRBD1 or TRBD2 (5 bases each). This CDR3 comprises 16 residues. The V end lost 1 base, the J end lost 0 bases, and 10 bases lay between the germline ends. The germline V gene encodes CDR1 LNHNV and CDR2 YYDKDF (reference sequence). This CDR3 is CATSRGKGSSYNEQFF. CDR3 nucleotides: TGTGCCACCAGCAGAGGGAAGGGGAGCTCCTACAATGAGCAGTTCTTC. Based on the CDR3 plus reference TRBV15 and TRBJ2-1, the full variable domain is DAMVIQNPRYQVTQFGKPVTLSCSQTLNHNVMYWYQQKSSQAPKLLFHYYDKDFNNEADTPDNFQSRRPNTSFCFLDIRSPGLGDTAMYLCATSRGKGSSYNEQFFGPGTRLTVL.

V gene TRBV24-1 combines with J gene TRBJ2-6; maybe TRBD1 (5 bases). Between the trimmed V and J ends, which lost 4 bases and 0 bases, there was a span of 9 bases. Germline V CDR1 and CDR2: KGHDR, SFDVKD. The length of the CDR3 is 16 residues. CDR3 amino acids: CATSDPGASGANVLTF. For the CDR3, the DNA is TGTGCCACCAGTGACCCTGGGGCCTCTGGGGCCAACGTCCTGACTTTC.